This TCR beta chain was captured in a study of T cell changes during pregnancy in multiple sclerosis (dated by TCRdb to between 2018 and 2020). The study in broad terms: Changes in the T cell repertoire over the course of pregnancy were examined in this study in women with multiple sclerosis.

The library was generated by the immunoSEQ multiplex PCR assay. TCRdb carries this immuneACCESS record with in-frame sequences only. Its versions omit some clonotypes, under half of them owing to an unresolved V gene in the studies checked, with the rest unexplained. Recorded for this sample are some 54,000 clones; around 93% of them occurred a single time. Of the sample, approximately 1.8% falls within the top ten clones. The germline V gene supplies CDR1 SGHTA and CDR2 FQGTGA. There are 18 amino acids in the CDR3, from cysteine to phenylalanine inclusive. Only CDR3 DNA remains: 54 bases, in frame from the first base. Relative to germline, V is missing 1 base and J is missing 0 bases, with 10 bases of the junction outside any gene match. For this clone: Its specific antigen is unknown. No base quality information exists; no much larger clone differs at one position.

The sequence came from a female donor with multiple sclerosis, enrolled in a pregnancy study. In this chain, TRBV7-3 is recombined with TRBJ1-1; TRBD1 matches 8 bases in the middle. Sequencing used peripheral blood, obtained after pregnancy. The CDR3 protein: CASSLRAGTGLLNTEAFF. The DNA is as follows: TGTGCCAGCAGCTTAAGAGCCGGGACAGGTCTTCTGAACACTGAAGCTTTCTTT.